These T cell receptor beta chains were read from a single sample in a study of blood T cell repertoires in COVID-19. Only in-frame clones appear in the TCRdb table, and some are missing; sequencing was by immunoSEQ multiplex PCR. This sample has some 100,000 clones, with approximately 83% found just once. Sequenced: PBMCs or T cells enriched from blood (not recorded which). These TCRs come from a woman aged 45-65 years who had recovered from COVID-19. Both conserved end residues are part of each CDR3. Each record gives: clone size, D gene, V gene, J gene, CDR3 protein, CDR3 DNA. The D gene is left open where the match is weak. For some rows the clone size is stated as once, few or many, or as a class when expanded; others skip it.

>NA|NA|TRBV6-5|TRBJ1-1
CASSPGASGTEAFF
TGTGCCAGCAGCCCAGGGGCCTCGGGGACTGAAGCTTTCTTT
>NA|TRBD2|TRBV30|TRBJ2-1
CAWNLGSGRPSEQFF
TGTGCCTGGAACTTGGGTAGCGGGAGGCCGAGTGAGCAGTTCTTC
>NA|TRBD1|TRBV6-5|TRBJ1-5
CASSSGTDNQPQHF
TGTGCCAGCAGCTCCGGGACAGACAATCAGCCCCAGCATTTT
>NA|TRBD2|TRBV28|TRBJ2-7
CASSFRGDLYEQYF
TGTGCCAGCAGTTTTCGGGGGGACCTCTACGAGCAGTACTTC
>NA|NA|TRBV2|TRBJ2-1
CASSGEVGYEQFF
TGTGCCAGCAGTGGTGAGGTTGGCTATGAGCAGTTCTTC
>NA|TRBD1|TRBV19|TRBJ2-1
CASSGRDRGYSDEQFF
TGTGCCAGTAGTGGCCGGGACAGGGGGTACAGTGATGAGCAGTTCTTC
>many|TRBD1|TRBV2|TRBJ1-6
CASSDSTGGAHNSPLHF
TGTGCCAGCAGTGACTCGACAGGGGGCGCCCATAATTCACCCCTCCACTTT
>NA|NA|TRBV12-2|TRBJ1-1
CASRLNHPTGGTEAFF
TGTGCAAGTCGCTTAAACCATCCGACGGGGGGAACTGAAGCTTTCTTT
>few|NA|TRBV28|TRBJ2-6
CASSLGTKAVSGANVLTF
TGTGCCAGCAGTTTGGGGACAAAAGCCGTCTCTGGGGCCAACGTCCTGACTTTC
>NA|TRBD2|TRBV19|TRBJ2-3
CASRERGGSDTQYF
TGTGCCAGTAGGGAGCGGGGTGGTTCAGATACGCAGTATTTT